Each of the 9 T cell receptor beta chains below was sequenced from the same sample in a study of blood T cell repertoires in COVID-19. Here immunoSEQ multiplex PCR was the method, and the copy in TCRdb shows in-frame clones only, minus some. Altogether some 240,000 clones are present, about four fifths being singletons, with the ten largest covering 7.5%. The sample was peripheral blood. The receptors here all came from a woman over 75 with COVID-19, enrolled during active disease.

This chain links TRBV2 with TRBJ1-2; D not certain. V lost 8 bases, J lost 4 bases, and 14 bases lay in between. The germline CDR1 and CDR2 sequences are SNHLY and FYNNEI. The CDR3 totals 13 residues. The CDR3: CASSTGIPYGYTF. CDR3 bases: TGTGCCAGCTCGACGGGGATCCCCTATGGCTACACCTTC. The whole variable domain, filled in from reference TRBV2 and TRBJ1-2, reads EPEVTQTPSHQVTQMGQEVILRCVPISNHLYFYWYRQILGQKVEFLVSFYNNEISEKSEIFDDQFSVERPDGSNFTLKIRSTKLEDSAMYFCASSTGIPYGYTFGSGTRLTVV.

CDR3 amino acids: CASGRVENSPLHF. Written as DNA, the CDR3 is TGTGCCAGCGGCAGGGTTGAAAATTCACCCCTCCACTTT. V gene TRBV11-2 combines with J gene TRBJ1-6; weak D call: TRBD1 (5 bases). Germline V gene sequence: CDR1 SGHAT, CDR2 FQNNGV. Trimming pared 8 bases from V and 7 bases from J, leaving 12 bases between. The CDR3 totals 13 residues.

V usage is TRBV9 and J usage is TRBJ1-2, with a tentative D call TRBD1 (6 bases). This CDR3 contains 14 residues. From germline, CDR1 is SGDLS and CDR2 YYNGEE. The V end was cut by 0 bases, the J end by 7 bases, with 13 bases between. CDR3 protein: CASSVDPGAGGYTF. The CDR3 coding sequence is TGTGCCAGCAGCGTAGATCCAGGGGCAGGTGGCTACACCTTC.

The rearrangement uses TRBV6-5 and TRBJ1-2, with TRBD1 matching over 10 bases. Unmatched junction bases numbered 5, after V lost 2 bases and J lost 5 bases. The CDR3 extends over 15 amino acids. In germline, CDR1 is MNHEY, CDR2 SVGAGI. The CDR3: CASSYQDRGEYGYTF. As DNA, the CDR3 is TGTGCCAGCAGTTACCAGGACAGGGGGGAGTATGGCTACACCTTC.

V usage is TRBV18 and J usage is TRBJ2-1, with 10 nucleotides matching TRBD2. Germline V gene lookup returns CDR1 KGHSH and CDR2 LQKENI. The CDR3 extends over 16 amino acids. V lost 3 bases to trimming and J lost 5 bases; unmatched junction nucleotides: 7. The CDR3 reads CASSPPGLAMNNEQFF. In DNA form, the CDR3 reads TGTGCCAGCTCACCTCCGGGACTAGCGATGAACAATGAGCAGTTCTTC.

About this clone itself: The same CDR3 also results from other DNA sequences found in this sample. V is TRBV3-1 (or the pseudogene TRBV3-2) and J is TRBJ1-2, with no clear D. This CDR3 comprises 12 residues. Trimming took off 1 base at V and 5 bases at J, with 5 bases between the two ends. Germline V gene sequence: CDR1 LGHDT, CDR2 YNNKEL (reference sequence). The CDR3 is CASSQVGYGYTF. CDR3 coding DNA: TGTGCCAGCAGCCAAGTCGGGTATGGCTACACCTTC.

The V and J genes are TRBV7-3 and TRBJ2-2; tentative D call: TRBD1 (6 bases). Germline lookup yields CDR1 SGHTA and CDR2 FQGTGA. V was trimmed by 5 bases and J by 9 bases, leaving 13 bases between them. The CDR3 has 13 residues. CDR3 DNA sequence: TGTGCCAGCAGCCGAACACAGGGCCGGGAGCTGTTTTTT. Its translation: CASSRTQGRELFF.

The V gene is TRBV9, the J gene TRBJ1-3; TRBD1 matches 9 bases. With 4 bases clipped from V and 3 bases from J, the junction kept 5 bases outside the gene matches. The CDR3 runs 15 residues. CDR1 is SGDLS, CDR2 YYNGEE, per germline. This CDR3 is CASSYGQGSGNTIYF. The DNA for the CDR3 is TGTGCCAGCAGCTACGGACAGGGGAGTGGAAACACCATATATTTT.

V gene TRBV5-1 combines with J gene TRBJ1-5; D is perhaps TRBD1 (5 bases). The V end lost 0 bases, the J end lost 3 bases, and 10 bases lay between the germline ends. This CDR3 region has 15 residues. Germline V gives CDR1 SGHRS, CDR2 YFSETQ. The CDR3 DNA is TGCGCCAGCAGCTTGGGGGGGGTCGCCAATCAGCCCCAGCATTTT. Protein sequence: CASSLGGVANQPQHF.